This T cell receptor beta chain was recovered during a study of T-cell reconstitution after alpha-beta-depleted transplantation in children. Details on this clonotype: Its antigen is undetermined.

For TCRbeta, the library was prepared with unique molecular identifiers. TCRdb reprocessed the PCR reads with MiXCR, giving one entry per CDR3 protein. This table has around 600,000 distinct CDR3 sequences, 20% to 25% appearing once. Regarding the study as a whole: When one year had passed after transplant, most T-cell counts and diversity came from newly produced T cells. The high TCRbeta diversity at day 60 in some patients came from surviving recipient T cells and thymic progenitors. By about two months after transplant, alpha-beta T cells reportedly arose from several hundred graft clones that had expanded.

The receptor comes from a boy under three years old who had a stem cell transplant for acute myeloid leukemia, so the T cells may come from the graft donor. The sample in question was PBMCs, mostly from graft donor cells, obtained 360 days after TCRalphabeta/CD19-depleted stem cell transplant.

The CDR3 region is CASSLAGQGQSSPYEQYV. The CDR3 bases are TGCGCCAGCAGCTTGGCCGGACAGGGCCAATCGTCCCCCTACGAGCAGTACGTC. The V call is TRBV5-1, the J call TRBJ2-7, with TRBD1 matching over 8 bases. Trimming took 0 bases from V and 2 from J; bases not matched to a gene: 13. The CDR3 loop spans 18 amino acids. CDR1 and CDR2 (germline): SGHRS, YFSETQ.